This note documents a single TCR beta chain sequence. This clonotype was detected ten times or more. What antigen it recognizes has not been identified. No qualities accompany the bases; no much larger clone lies one base away. Stable Graves' hyperthyroidism was defined as no progression to ophthalmopathy during 18 months of follow-up. Hyperthyroidism patients were newly diagnosed, with disease duration under 2 months, and aged 18 to 65 years. Exclusion was applied to patients with uncontrolled infections, other autoimmune diseases, pregnancy or lactation. Diagnoses were based on clinical symptoms, serum thyroxine and TRAb, thyroid ultrasound and orbital computed tomography. PBMCs were separated from about 10 ml of fresh peripheral blood using Ficoll-Paque density gradient centrifugation. Total RNA was extracted with Trizol reagent, and quality was checked on an Agilent 2100 Bioanalyzer. This sample was included in a study of T cells in Graves' hyperthyroidism and ophthalmopathy (dated by TCRdb to the late 2010s). Some background on the complete study: Peripheral blood was collected at initial diagnosis, before any treatment. TCR V-J signatures able to tell the groups apart were searched for in a discovery cohort of some 100 patients, of whom roughly 42 had Graves' ophthalmopathy and 57 had stable Graves' hyperthyroidism. An independent validation cohort of around 19 hyperthyroidism patients and about 15 patients who later progressed to ophthalmopathy tested prospective prediction of ophthalmopathy. The 100 discovery patients were randomly split 7:3 into training and test sets. Thyroid tissue and blood T-cell repertoires from several Graves' hyperthyroidism patients were also compared in the study. Following sampling, methimazole starting at 30 mg daily was given to hyperthyroidism patients, and high-dose intravenous methylprednisolone was given to ophthalmopathy patients. TCR Vbeta CDR3 sequencing of roughly 140 peripheral blood samples (under 45 ophthalmopathy, 75 to 80 hyperthyroidism and approximately 17 progressor patients) is reported in the paper. Study-wide conclusions, independent of this receptor: No statistical method was used to set the sample size in advance, and investigators knew the group allocation. During validation, the model predicted progression to ophthalmopathy a median of roughly six months ahead of onset, with around 70% sensitivity and roughly 72% specificity. Ophthalmopathy was separated from stable hyperthyroidism by a 13 V-J signature model, with approximately 86% sensitivity and just over 81% specificity obtained in cross-validation and 80%/75% obtained in testing. Most expanded thyroid clonotypes (frequency above 0.001) were also found in blood, which suggests that blood repertoires may mirror thyroid immune responses.

TCR beta CDR3 regions were amplified from RNA transcripts. The TCR CDR3 was subjected to a first round of RT-PCR using the HTBI primer set and the Qiagen OneStep RT-PCR kit. Libraries were constructed in a second round of multiplex PCR, after which size selection and purification were carried out. Sequencing of the libraries was done on an Illumina HiSeq2000 using paired-end 100 bp reads. The authors' pipeline ran thus. SOAPnuke was used to process the raw data, removing reads that contained adapters or uncalled bases, had a mean Phred below 15, or lacked an exact match to the constant primer or identifier. High-quality paired reads were merged with COPE v1.2.5, and unique nucleotide sequences were defined as clonotypes. MiTCR v1.1 was used to align clonotypes to the IMGT TRBV, TRBD and TRBJ reference segments. Only V-J combinations with frequency above 0.0001, covering 99.2% of repertoires, were analysed. The TCS score was defined as F50 (clonal expansion) divided by E x V (chaos), with BLOSUM62-based TCRdist calculated between CDR3 peptides within each V-J. Welch's t-statistics and random forest reduced roughly 540 V-J features to roughly 13, which were used in a naive Bayes classifier (R e1071). In-frame beta chains were kept once TCRdb had trimmed the public reads at Q25 with fastp and called clones with MiXCR. Each entry is one CDR3 protein sequence, shown with its most common DNA and genes. The V and J calls come from TCRdb's annotation, not from the publication. In this sample the table shows 250,000 to 300,000 distinct CDR3 sequences, approximately 13% of which occur a single time. Approximately 7.9% of the sample comes from the top ten.

The CDR3 sequence holds 16 residues, the cysteine and phenylalanine included. Here the CDR3 DNA is all that survives: 48 bases in frame from base 1. The germline ends are 11 bases apart after V is trimmed by 5 bases and J by 0 bases. The clonotype originates from a woman aged 40 to 50 with Graves' hyperthyroidism. The sequencing input was blood. The chain is encoded by TRBV12-3 or TRBV12-4 joined to TRBJ2-6; D gene: possibly TRBD1, on 5 matching bases. The CDR3: CASSPIQASGANVLTF. At the DNA level, the sequence is TGTGCCAGCAGTCCAATACAGGCCTCTGGGGCCAACGTCCTGACTTTC.